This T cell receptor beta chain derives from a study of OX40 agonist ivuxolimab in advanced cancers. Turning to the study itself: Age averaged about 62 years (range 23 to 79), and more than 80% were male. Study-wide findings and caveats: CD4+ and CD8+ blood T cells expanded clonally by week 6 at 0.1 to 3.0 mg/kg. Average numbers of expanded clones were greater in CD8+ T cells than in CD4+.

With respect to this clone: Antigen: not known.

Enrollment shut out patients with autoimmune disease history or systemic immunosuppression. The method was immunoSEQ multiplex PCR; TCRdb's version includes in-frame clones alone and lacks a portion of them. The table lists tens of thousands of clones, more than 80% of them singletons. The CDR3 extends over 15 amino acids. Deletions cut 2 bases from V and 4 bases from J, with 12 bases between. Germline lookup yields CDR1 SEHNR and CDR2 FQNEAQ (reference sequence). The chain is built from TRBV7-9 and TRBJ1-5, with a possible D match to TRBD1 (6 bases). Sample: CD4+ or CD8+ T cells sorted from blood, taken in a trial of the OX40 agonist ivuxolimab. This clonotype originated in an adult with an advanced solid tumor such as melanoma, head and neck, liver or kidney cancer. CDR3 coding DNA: TGTGCCAGCAGCTTATCAGGGGATCGTAATCAGCCCCAGCATTTT. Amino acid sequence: CASSLSGDRNQPQHF.